This T cell receptor (beta chain) was captured by sequencing in a study of CD8 T cells in ankylosing spondylitis (dated by TCRdb to 2016 to 2017). Background on the whole study: To find TCR variants linked to disease, the study profiled T cell receptor beta repertoires in ankylosing spondylitis patients and healthy donors. The full study cohort was made up of over 20 ankylosing spondylitis patients and 108 healthy donors. Samples of peripheral blood were taken, and for ankylosing spondylitis patients, synovial fluid was collected as well. The full study reports these points: Blood from ankylosing spondylitis patients appeared to be characterized by a TCR beta motif composed of about eight highly homologous amino acid variants. Some motif variants were previously reported in synovial fluid and blood of reactive arthritis patients, suggesting common disease-initiation mechanisms. According to the report, matched synovial fluid samples from ankylosing spondylitis patients were significantly enriched for the disease-linked clones. The disease-linked clones showed a CD8+ phenotype and occurred at relatively low frequencies in peripheral blood.

Sequencer: Illumina HiSeq 2500. TCR beta libraries were prepared by quantitative 5'-RACE with molecular barcodes. Turning to the authors' computational methods: A new computational method, built on a probabilistic model of VDJ rearrangement, was used to identify disease-linked TCR variants. TCRdb reworked the public reads: Q25 trimming with fastp, MiXCR clone assembly, productive beta chains retained. Each entry merges the rows of one CDR3 protein and shows their most common DNA and genes. What appears here as the V and J calls and clone size reflects TCRdb's work, not the paper's. A total of about 330,000 distinct CDR3 sequences appear in this sample, around 8% of them only once. The top ten hold 13% to 15% of the sample. CDR1 and CDR2, per the germline V gene, are SGHRS and YFSETQ. Ends trimmed: V by 4 bases, J by 1 base; bases unmatched to a gene: 8. The CDR3 spans 16 residues, from the cysteine through the phenylalanine. CDR3 DNA only is kept here, 48 bases in frame from base 1.

Worth noting for this clonotype: Its antigen is still unknown. Within one base of it there is no much larger clone, and no base qualities were kept.

The receptor was isolated from a male donor with ankylosing spondylitis. Recombination connected TRBV5-1 to TRBJ2-7, and TRBD2 aligns with 10 junction nucleotides. Specimen: blood, either unsorted or a sorted T cell fraction (not recorded which). CDR3 reads: CASSASGTSVSYEQYF. The DNA is as follows: TGCGCCAGCAGCGCGTCCGGGACTAGCGTATCCTACGAGCAGTACTTC. The full variable domain, completed from the reference TRBV5-1 and TRBJ2-7 proteins outside the CDR3, reads KAGVTQTPRYLIKTRGQQVTLSCSPISGHRSVSWYQQTPGQGLQFLFEYFSETQRNKGNFPGRFSGRQFSNSRSEMNVSTLELGDSALYLCASSASGTSVSYEQYFGPGTRLTVT.